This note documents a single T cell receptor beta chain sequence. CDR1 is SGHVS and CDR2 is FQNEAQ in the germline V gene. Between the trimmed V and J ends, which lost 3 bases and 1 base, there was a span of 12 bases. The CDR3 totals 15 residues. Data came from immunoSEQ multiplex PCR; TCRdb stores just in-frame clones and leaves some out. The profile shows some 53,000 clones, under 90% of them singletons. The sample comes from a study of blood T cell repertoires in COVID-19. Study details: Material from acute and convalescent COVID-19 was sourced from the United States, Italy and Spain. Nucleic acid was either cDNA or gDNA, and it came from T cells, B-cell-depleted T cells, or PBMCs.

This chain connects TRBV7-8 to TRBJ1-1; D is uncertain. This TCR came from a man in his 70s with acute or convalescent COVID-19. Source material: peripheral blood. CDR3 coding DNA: TGTGCCAGCAGCTTCAGTAAACGGGGGAACACTGAAGCTTTCTTT. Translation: CASSFSKRGNTEAFF.